The rows below give T cell receptor beta chains drawn from one sample of a study of blood T cell repertoires in COVID-19. Sequenced by immunoSEQ multiplex PCR; TCRdb stores in-frame clones only, minus some. This sample has about 140,000 clones, with about 79% found just once. The sequenced material came from PBMCs or T cells enriched from blood (not recorded which). These receptors all stem from a woman aged 45-60 years who had recovered from COVID-19. CDR3s include the opening cysteine and the closing phenylalanine or tryptophan. The D gene is left open where the match is weak. Some rows mark clone size as missing; the rest say once, few, many or name a class of expanded clone.

clone size	D gene	V gene	CDR3 length	J gene	CDR3 DNA	CDR3 protein
.	TRBD2	TRBV6-4	15	TRBJ2-1	TGTGCCAGCAGTGAAACTAGCGGGGCCGGGAGTGAGCAGTTCTTC	CASSETSGAGSEQFF
.	.	TRBV20-1	15	TRBJ1-5	TGCAGTGCTAGTTTGGGGGGATACGGCAATCAGCCCCAGCATTTT	CSASLGGYGNQPQHF
.	.	TRBV9	15	TRBJ2-3	TGTGCCAGCAGCGTAGCGGGAGAAGATGGAGATACGCAGTATTTT	CASSVAGEDGDTQYF
.	TRBD2	TRBV27	17	TRBJ2-1	TGTGCCAGCAGGCGGACTAGCGGGAGCCACTCCTACAATGAGCAGTTCTTC	CASRRTSGSHSYNEQFF
.	.	TRBV2	13	TRBJ1-1	TGTGCCAGCATCAGGGGCCCGAACACTGAAGCTTTCTTT	CASIRGPNTEAFF
.	.	TRBV13	15	TRBJ2-2	TGTGCCAGCAGCTCCCGCCTAGGGGGCACCGGGGAGCTGTTTTTT	CASSSRLGGTGELFF
.	TRBD2	TRBV11-3	15	TRBJ2-2	TGTGCCAGCAGCTTGGGCGGGAGAATCACCGGGGAGCTGTTTTTT	CASSLGGRITGELFF
.	TRBD2	TRBV7-2	15	TRBJ2-7	TGTGCCAGCAGGCCTAGACTAGCGGGGGGTTCCGAGCAGTACTTC	CASRPRLAGGSEQYF
.	.	TRBV3-1/TRBV3-2	16	TRBJ2-3	TGTGCCAGCAGCCAAGATTGGCACAGTTTCACAGATACGCAGTATTTT	CASSQDWHSFTDTQYF
few	.	TRBV7-8	14	TRBJ1-1	TGTGCCAGCAGCTTAGAATCTCAGAGGACTGAAGCTTTCTTT	CASSLESQRTEAFF
.	TRBD1	TRBV5-5	16	TRBJ1-4	TGTGCCAGCAGCCCCAGGACAGGTGCAACTAATGAAAAACTGTTTTTT	CASSPRTGATNEKLFF
.	.	TRBV27	15	TRBJ1-5	TGTGCCAGCAGTCAGAACGGGGGTACGGTTCAGCCCCAGCATTTT	CASSQNGGTVQPQHF
.	TRBD1	TRBV6-5	13	TRBJ1-2	TGTGCCAGCAGCTCTTGGACAGGGGATGGCTACACCTTC	CASSSWTGDGYTF
.	.	TRBV10-1	13	TRBJ2-7	TGCGCCAGCAGTGAGTCGATCGGCGGCCCAAAGTACTTC	CASSESIGGPKYF
once	TRBD2	TRBV5-6	16	TRBJ2-3	TGTGCCAGGGATCCAAGGCAGCGGGGCTACACAGATACGCAGTATTTT	CARDPRQRGYTDTQYF
.	.	TRBV2	15	TRBJ1-2	TGTGCCAGCAGAGCGACGGGAGTTAATAACTATGGCTACACCTTC	CASRATGVNNYGYTF
.	TRBD2	TRBV5-1	19	TRBJ2-1	TGCGCCAGCAGCTCTCCTGGGACTAGCGGGAGTAGCTCCTACAATGAGCAGTTCTTC	CASSSPGTSGSSSYNEQFF
.	.	TRBV7-9	14	TRBJ1-1	TGTGCCAGCAGCTTAGGGGGGGGAAGCACTGAAGCTTTCTTT	CASSLGGGSTEAFF
.	.	TRBV28	12	TRBJ1-2	TGTGCCAGCAGTTTTGGCCCTTATGGCTACACCTTC	CASSFGPYGYTF
.	.	TRBV10-2	14	TRBJ2-7	TGCGCCAGCAGTGAGTCAACGGGAAGAACCGAGCAGTACTTC	CASSESTGRTEQYF
once	.	TRBV19	12	TRBJ1-2	TGTGCCAGTAGTTGGAGCACCAGAGGCTACACCTTC	CASSWSTRGYTF
.	.	TRBV7-6	15	TRBJ1-5	TGTGCCAGCAGCCAGCTTAGCCAGTCCAATCAGCCCCAGCATTTT	CASSQLSQSNQPQHF
.	.	TRBV7-8	14	TRBJ1-6	TGTGCCAGCAGCTTAGGGGGGCCGGGTTCACCCCTCCACTTT	CASSLGGPGSPLHF
.	TRBD1	TRBV9	14	TRBJ2-5	TGTGCCAGCAGCGCGCGACAGGGGGCCGAGACCCAGTACTTC	CASSARQGAETQYF
.	.	TRBV19	17	TRBJ1-2	TGTGCCACCCTTGAACGGAGCACCGCCCCCACAAAGGATGGCTACACCTTC	CATLERSTAPTKDGYTF
.	TRBD1	TRBV28	15	TRBJ1-1	TGTGCCAGCAGTATTGAACAGGGGGCGAGAACTGAAGCTTTCTTT	CASSIEQGARTEAFF
.	.	TRBV7-2	13	TRBJ2-4	TGTGCCAGCAGCTTACGAGGATATGACATTCAGTACTTC	CASSLRGYDIQYF
.	.	TRBV5-1	14	TRBJ2-3	TGCGTCCATGAAGGAGCGGGCAGGACAGATACGCAGTATTTT	CVHEGAGRTDTQYF
.	TRBD1	TRBV29-1	14	TRBJ2-5	TGCAGCCATAACGACAGGGGGCGCCGGGAGACCCAGTACTTC	CSHNDRGRRETQYF
.	.	TRBV9	14	TRBJ2-7	TGTGCCAGCAGCCCTTTGAGGGCCGGGGACGAGCAGTACTTC	CASSPLRAGDEQYF
few	TRBD2	TRBV27	16	TRBJ2-2	TGTGCCAGCAGTTTATATGGGCTAGCGGGAGCCGGGGAGCTGTTTTTT	CASSLYGLAGAGELFF
.	.	TRBV1	16	TRBJ1-2	TGCACCAGCAGCCAAGATATACGACAGGGGTTAGATGGCTACACCTTT	CTSSQDIRQGLDGYTF
.	TRBD1	TRBV4-1	14	TRBJ2-7	TGCGCCAGCAGCCTGGGACAGGGGGCCTACGAGCAGTACTTC	CASSLGQGAYEQYF
.	.	TRBV7-3	13	TRBJ1-2	TGTGCCAGCAGCTCCAGCGGACCGGGGGGCTACACCTTC	CASSSSGPGGYTF
.	TRBD2	TRBV9	18	TRBJ2-2	TGTGCCAGCAGCGTAGGTGGTAGCGGGGGGATAATCACCGGGGAGCTGTTTTTT	CASSVGGSGGIITGELFF
once	.	TRBV27	17	TRBJ1-1	TGTGCCAGCAGTTTAGGAGCAGAATGGCCCACGAACACTGAAGCTTTCTTT	CASSLGAEWPTNTEAFF
.	.	TRBV3-1/TRBV3-2	15	TRBJ2-5	TGTGCCAGCAGCCAAGATACGCGGGGCGGAAAGACCCAGTACTTC	CASSQDTRGGKTQYF
.	TRBD1	TRBV5-1	16	TRBJ2-2	TGCGCCAGCAGCCATGGACAGGTCCCTGGAGGCGGGGAGCTGTTTTTT	CASSHGQVPGGGELFF
.	TRBD2	TRBV19	16	TRBJ2-3	TGTGCCAGTAGTATGACTAGCGGGGATCGTGAGGATACGCAGTATTTT	CASSMTSGDREDTQYF
.	TRBD1	TRBV4-2	15	TRBJ1-2	TGTGCCAGCAGCCAAGATGGGACAGCCACCTATGGCTACACCTTC	CASSQDGTATYGYTF
.	.	TRBV7-9	14	TRBJ2-3	TGTGCCAGCAGCCTCGGGGCGGGGTCAGATACGCAGTATTTT	CASSLGAGSDTQYF
.	TRBD1	TRBV2	15	TRBJ1-5	TGTGCCAGCAGTGACCCGACAGGGTTCAATCAGCCCCAGCATTTT	CASSDPTGFNQPQHF
.	.	TRBV7-3	14	TRBJ2-5	TGTGCCAGCAGCTTAACGCCGACAGAAGAGACCCAGTACTTC	CASSLTPTEETQYF
.	TRBD1	TRBV7-9	15	TRBJ2-5	TGTGCCAGCAGCTTATTCGGACAGGGGGCCGAGACCCAGTACTTC	CASSLFGQGAETQYF
.	TRBD2	TRBV20-1	15	TRBJ2-7	TGCAGTGCTAGTTCCCCGTTAGCGGGAGTGTACGAGCAGTACTTC	CSASSPLAGVYEQYF
.	TRBD2	TRBV10-3	20	TRBJ2-4	TGTGCCATCAGTGAGCCGCCGGCTAGCGGTTCCCTCTTAGCCAAAAACATTCAGTACTTC	CAISEPPASGSLLAKNIQYF
.	.	TRBV30	13	TRBJ1-1	TGTGCCTGGACCCGGGTAGCCCTCACTGAAGCTTTCTTT	CAWTRVALTEAFF
.	TRBD1	TRBV6-1	16	TRBJ1-1	TGTGCCAGCAGTGGCCCCCGACAGGGTGTAAGGACTGAAGCTTTCTTT	CASSGPRQGVRTEAFF
.	TRBD2	TRBV24-1	16	TRBJ2-2	TGTGCCACCAGTGTACAAGCGGGAGGGCCTTACGGGGAGCTGTTTTTT	CATSVQAGGPYGELFF
many	TRBD1	TRBV19	17	TRBJ2-2	TGTGCCAGTAGCCCCTCATTGGGACAGGGTATGACCGGGGAGCTGTTTTTT	CASSPSLGQGMTGELFF